What follows describes a single T cell receptor beta chain. The junction shows a germline mismatch at one end, possibly a read error. TCRdb passed the 5' RACE reads through MiXCR, listing each CDR3 protein once. Of more than 100,000 distinct CDR3 sequences in the sample, more than 15% are singletons; the top ten hold approximately 5.5%. The sample comes from a study of T-cell memory formation after mild COVID-19. The CDR3 has 9 residues. Germline V gene data show CDR1 as SQVTM and CDR2 as ANQGSEA. This sequence was found in a man aged 18 to 29 who had mild COVID-19 (a few samples of this study predate the infection). Cell type and time point are not known. V and J are TRBV29-1 and TRBJ2-1; D gene unclear. Material for sequencing was PBMCs or a T cell subset sorted from them (not recorded which). For the CDR3, the DNA is TGCAGCGTTGAAATAGGACGCTCCTTC. Amino acid sequence: CSVEIGRSF.